These T cell receptor beta chains were read from a single sample in a study of cytomegalovirus exposure and HLA in healthy donors. Assay: immunoSEQ multiplex PCR; the TCRdb copy retains only in-frame clones and omits some. The table includes 100,000 to 150,000 clones, roughly 87% detected once. Sequencing was carried out using PBMCs. These receptors all come from a woman younger than 35 in good health and CMV-seronegative. Each CDR3 is given with its conserved first and last residue. D genes are given only for firm matches. Expanded clones are given a class, and other clones once, few, many or no size at all.

NA	TRBV18	NA	TRBJ1-5	CASSEVRGYNQPQHF	TGTGCCAGCTCGGAGGTACGGGGTTATAATCAGCCCCAGCATTTT
NA	TRBV2	NA	TRBJ1-5	CASRGGGNSRNQPQHF	TGTGCCAGCAGAGGTGGGGGGAACAGCCGCAATCAGCCCCAGCATTTT
NA	TRBV6-5	TRBD1	TRBJ2-7	CASSPRQGRHEQYF	TGTGCCAGCAGCCCCAGACAGGGGCGGCACGAGCAGTACTTC
NA	TRBV28	TRBD1	TRBJ1-1	CASIEWRAGGTEAFF	TGTGCCAGTATCGAATGGAGGGCAGGGGGAACTGAAGCTTTCTTT
NA	TRBV27	TRBD1	TRBJ1-6	CASSLQPPTGGLSPLHF	TGTGCCAGCAGTTTACAACCCCCGACAGGGGGACTTTCACCCCTCCACTTT
NA	TRBV28	NA	TRBJ1-5	CASRWPDSSNQPQHF	TGTGCCAGCAGGTGGCCTGACAGTAGCAATCAGCCCCAGCATTTT
NA	TRBV30	NA	TRBJ2-4	CAWSVGGTDKNIQYF	TGTGCCTGGAGTGTAGGAGGGACAGACAAAAACATTCAGTACTTC
NA	TRBV28	NA	TRBJ1-1	CASTPPTGTTEAFF	TGTGCCAGCACCCCCCCCACAGGGACCACTGAAGCTTTCTTT
NA	TRBV11-2	NA	TRBJ1-1	CASSLQGEAFF	TGTGCCAGCAGCTTACAGGGTGAAGCTTTCTTT
NA	TRBV9	TRBD1	TRBJ2-1	CASSVEEGAFHNEQFF	TGTGCCAGCAGCGTAGAAGAGGGGGCGTTTCACAATGAGCAGTTCTTC
NA	TRBV30	NA	TRBJ2-7	CAWSRGEVYEQYF	TGTGCCTGGAGTAGAGGTGAAGTCTACGAGCAGTACTTC
NA	TRBV7-2	NA	TRBJ2-4	CASSAMLAKNIQYF	TGTGCCAGCAGCGCGATGCTAGCCAAAAACATTCAGTACTTC
once	TRBV9	NA	TRBJ2-3	CASSLQGTDTQYF	TGTGCCAGCAGCCTCCAGGGCACAGATACGCAGTATTTT
NA	TRBV11-2	NA	TRBJ1-1	CASSSDRTVNTEAFF	TGTGCCAGCAGCTCCGACAGGACCGTGAACACTGAAGCTTTCTTT
once	TRBV28	NA	TRBJ2-3	CASMTLSGTDTQYF	TGTGCCAGCATGACACTTTCCGGCACAGATACGCAGTATTTT
once	TRBV6-1	TRBD2	TRBJ2-1	CASIKLAGTNNEQFF	TGTGCCAGCATCAAACTAGCGGGGACGAACAATGAGCAGTTCTTC
few	TRBV30	NA	TRBJ1-2	CAWNDRKDGYTF	TGTGCCTGGAACGACAGAAAGGATGGCTACACCTTC
NA	TRBV14	NA	TRBJ1-6	CASSQRQSSYNSPLHF	TGTGCCAGCAGCCAACGACAGAGCTCCTATAATTCACCCCTCCACTTT
NA	TRBV15	TRBD1	TRBJ2-2	CATSNRQGNTGELFF	TGTGCCACCAGCAATAGACAGGGGAACACCGGGGAGCTGTTTTTT
NA	TRBV10-3	TRBD1	TRBJ1-1	CAISGSPRTGQNTEAFF	TGTGCCATCAGTGGAAGCCCTAGGACAGGCCAAAACACTGAAGCTTTCTTT
NA	TRBV7-9	NA	TRBJ1-2	CASSSRTDDTF	TGTGCCAGCAGCTCCCGGACAGATGACACCTTC
NA	TRBV7-7	NA	TRBJ2-1	CASSLGVGAYNEQFF	TGTGCCAGCAGCTTAGGAGTAGGGGCCTACAATGAGCAGTTCTTC
few	TRBV6-1	NA	TRBJ1-2	CASTSGGQGRYGYTF	TGTGCCAGCACCTCCGGGGGGCAGGGACGCTATGGCTACACCTTC
NA	TRBV10-3	TRBD1	TRBJ2-1	CAIRPDDRGNEQFF	TGTGCCATCAGGCCGGACGACAGGGGGAATGAGCAGTTCTTC
NA	TRBV11-3	TRBD2	TRBJ2-1	CASSLGGGGNEQFF	TGTGCCAGCAGCTTAGGAGGCGGGGGGAATGAGCAGTTCTTC
NA	TRBV30	TRBD1	TRBJ1-4	CAWTGGISEKLFF	TGTGCCTGGACAGGGGGGATAAGTGAAAAACTGTTTTTT
NA	TRBV4-2	NA	TRBJ2-1	CASSQDSQGEQFF	TGTGCCAGCAGCCAAGATAGTCAGGGTGAGCAGTTCTTC
NA	TRBV28	TRBD2	TRBJ2-3	CASSLTSGGSDTQYF	TGTGCCAGCAGTCTGACTAGCGGGGGGTCAGATACGCAGTATTTT
few	TRBV11-2	NA	TRBJ2-7	CASSLLLASDEQYF	TGTGCCAGCAGCTTACTCCTAGCTTCGGACGAGCAGTACTTC
few	TRBV2	NA	TRBJ1-1	CASSALTRLNTEAFF	TGTGCCAGCAGTGCCCTGACCAGGCTGAACACTGAAGCTTTCTTT
once	TRBV7-6	NA	TRBJ2-1	CASSLGAEPGANEQFF	TGTGCCAGCAGCTTAGGAGCGGAGCCGGGTGCCAATGAGCAGTTCTTC
NA	TRBV5-1	TRBD1	TRBJ1-3	CASSSSLGQFLSGNTIYF	TGCGCCAGCAGCTCATCTCTGGGACAGTTTCTCTCTGGAAACACCATATATTTT
NA	TRBV7-9	TRBD1	TRBJ2-7	CASSAGQGAYEQYF	TGTGCCAGCAGCGCAGGACAGGGGGCGTACGAGCAGTACTTC
NA	TRBV7-6	NA	TRBJ1-2	CASSLSSGLNYGYTF	TGTGCCAGCAGCTTAAGTTCAGGCCTTAACTATGGCTACACCTTC
NA	TRBV6-5	NA	TRBJ1-2	CASSYSPGNNYGYTF	TGTGCCAGCAGTTACTCTCCGGGGAATAACTATGGCTACACCTTC
NA	TRBV7-9	NA	TRBJ2-1	CASSLFGTTYNEQFF	TGTGCCAGCAGCTTATTCGGGACAACCTACAATGAGCAGTTCTTC
NA	TRBV7-2	TRBD2	TRBJ2-7	CASSLRTSALGEQYF	TGTGCCAGCAGCCTCCGGACTAGCGCCCTAGGAGAGCAGTACTTC
NA	TRBV2	TRBD1	TRBJ1-5	CASSMGQGRRNQPQHF	TGTGCCAGCAGTATGGGACAGGGAAGGCGAAATCAGCCCCAGCATTTT
NA	TRBV19	NA	TRBJ2-3	CASSGDSGDTQYF	TGTGCCAGTAGTGGGGACTCCGGGGATACGCAGTATTTT
NA	TRBV6-5	NA	TRBJ1-1	CASSYRGGNTEAFF	TGTGCCAGCAGTTACCGGGGAGGGAACACTGAAGCTTTCTTT
NA	TRBV29-1	TRBD2	TRBJ2-7	CSGLGTSDYEQYF	TGCAGCGGCCTTGGGACTAGCGACTACGAGCAGTACTTC
NA	TRBV4-3	NA	TRBJ2-7	CASSQEQGRTYEQYF	TGCGCCAGCAGCCAAGAACAGGGAAGGACCTACGAGCAGTACTTC
few	TRBV7-2	NA	TRBJ2-2	CASSLGQNTGELFF	TGTGCCAGCAGCTTAGGGCAAAACACCGGGGAGCTGTTTTTT
NA	TRBV6-5	NA	TRBJ1-1	CASSMREIGFGAFF	TGTGCCAGCAGTATGCGGGAAATCGGGTTTGGGGCTTTCTTT
NA	TRBV18	NA	TRBJ1-2	CASSPPTGDYGYTF	TGTGCCAGCTCACCACCGACAGGTGACTATGGCTACACCTTC